Listed below are T cell receptor beta chains from one sample, sequenced in a study of CD8 T cells in Susac syndrome. One entry per CDR3 protein, called by TCRdb with MiXCR from the immunoSEQ multiplex PCR reads. In the table there are fewer than 350,000 distinct CDR3 sequences, roughly nine tenths of which are singletons. Material: CD4+ T cells from PBMCs. The receptor set was obtained from a human donor with multiple sclerosis. Each CDR3 is given without its conserved first and last residue. Fields, in order: V gene, J gene, CDR3 protein.

V: TRBV2; J: TRBJ1-1; CDR3: ASSPGILGTEAF
V: TRBV6-5; J: TRBJ2-5; CDR3: ASSYWGQETQY
V: TRBV14; J: TRBJ2-4; CDR3: ASSNDLAQGIQY
V: TRBV18; J: TRBJ1-3; CDR3: ASSRISGNTIY
V: TRBV2; J: TRBJ1-3; CDR3: ASSPRTYTIY
V: TRBV19; J: TRBJ2-7; CDR3: ASSIRGPYSSYEQY
V: TRBV20-1; J: TRBJ2-5; CDR3: SARTHRETQY
V: TRBV23-1; J: TRBJ2-1; CDR3: ASSQSTYNEQF
V: TRBV27; J: TRBJ1-2; CDR3: ASSPLTTGGYT
V: TRBV7-8; J: TRBJ1-1; CDR3: ASSLLMMNTEAF
V: TRBV7-2; J: TRBJ2-1; CDR3: ASTPNWVLTYNEQF
V: TRBV18; J: TRBJ1-5; CDR3: ASSPGGNQPQH
V: TRBV5-1; J: TRBJ2-2; CDR3: ASSLGPGQGLGNTGELF
V: TRBV12-3/TRBV12-4; J: TRBJ1-1; CDR3: ASSLALAGVYAEAF
V: TRBV29-1; J: TRBJ2-2; CDR3: SAGGVSTGELF
V: TRBV20-1; J: TRBJ1-3; CDR3: SAREPQGPGNTIY
V: TRBV3-1; J: TRBJ2-5; CDR3: ASSPGLAGVQETQY
V: TRBV30; J: TRBJ1-1; CDR3: AWSVSGGWVEAF
V: TRBV2; J: TRBJ1-1; CDR3: ASSWGGGSNTEAF
V: TRBV6-2/TRBV6-3; J: TRBJ1-5; CDR3: ASSYRGVGNQPQH
V: TRBV7-3; J: TRBJ2-1; CDR3: ASSRLAGGNNEQF
V: TRBV20-1; J: TRBJ2-7; CDR3: SAPLAGAHEQY
V: TRBV7-6; J: TRBJ2-3; CDR3: ASSLVPPTVADTQY
V: TRBV9; J: TRBJ2-1; CDR3: ASSPTLGQGANEQF
V: TRBV2; J: TRBJ2-7; CDR3: ASRHGTETYEQY
V: TRBV7-2; J: TRBJ1-2; CDR3: ASSPIGPYYGYT
V: TRBV6-1; J: TRBJ2-5; CDR3: ASSGSGGQETQY
V: TRBV29-1; J: TRBJ2-7; CDR3: SVVGERFEQY
V: TRBV7-9; J: TRBJ2-7; CDR3: ASSTPGRYEQY
V: TRBV18; J: TRBJ2-1; CDR3: ASSPPGATDEQF
V: TRBV5-6; J: TRBJ1-5; CDR3: ASSFGGPEYSNQPQH
V: TRBV23-1; J: TRBJ1-6; CDR3: ASSQSAPLTVHLH
V: TRBV7-3; J: TRBJ2-3; CDR3: ASSSRVRGTDTQY
V: TRBV7-9; J: TRBJ2-1; CDR3: ASSSARVPAEQF
V: TRBV7-8; J: TRBJ2-3; CDR3: ASSFLGGRIDTQY
V: TRBV19; J: TRBJ2-5; CDR3: ASSQWARGQETQY
V: TRBV25-1; J: TRBJ1-2; CDR3: ASRQTGGHGYT
V: TRBV6-5; J: TRBJ1-2; CDR3: ASSSKRGVYGYT
V: TRBV20-1; J: TRBJ1-2; CDR3: SAREYGAGGYT
V: TRBV20-1; J: TRBJ2-5; CDR3: SASLGGAFQETQY
V: TRBV6-5; J: TRBJ2-7; CDR3: ASSYSTHSYEQY
V: TRBV9; J: TRBJ2-3; CDR3: ASSVKSRTDADTQY